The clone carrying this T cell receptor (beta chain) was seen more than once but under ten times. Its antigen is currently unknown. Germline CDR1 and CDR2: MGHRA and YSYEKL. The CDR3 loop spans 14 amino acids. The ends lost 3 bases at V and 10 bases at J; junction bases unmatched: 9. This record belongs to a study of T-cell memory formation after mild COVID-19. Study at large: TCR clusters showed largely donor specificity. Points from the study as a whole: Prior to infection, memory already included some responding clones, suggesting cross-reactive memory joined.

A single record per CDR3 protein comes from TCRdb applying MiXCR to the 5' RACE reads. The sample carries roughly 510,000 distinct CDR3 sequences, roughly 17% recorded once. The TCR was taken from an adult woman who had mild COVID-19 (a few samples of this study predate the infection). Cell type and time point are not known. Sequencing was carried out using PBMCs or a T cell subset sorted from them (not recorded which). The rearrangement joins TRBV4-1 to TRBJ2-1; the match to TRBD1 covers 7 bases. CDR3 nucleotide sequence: TGCGCCAGCAGCCAGTACAGGGGTCTCGGGGAGCAGTTCTTC. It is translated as CASSQYRGLGEQFF.